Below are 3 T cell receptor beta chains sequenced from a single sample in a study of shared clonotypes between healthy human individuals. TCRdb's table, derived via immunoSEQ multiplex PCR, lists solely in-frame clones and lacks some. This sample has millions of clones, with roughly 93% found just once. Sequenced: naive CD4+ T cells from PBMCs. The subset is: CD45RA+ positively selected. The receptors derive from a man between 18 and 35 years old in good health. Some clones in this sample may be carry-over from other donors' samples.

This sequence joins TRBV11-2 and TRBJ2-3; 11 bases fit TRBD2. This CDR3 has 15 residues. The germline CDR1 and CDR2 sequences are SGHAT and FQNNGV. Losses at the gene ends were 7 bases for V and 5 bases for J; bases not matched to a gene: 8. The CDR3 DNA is TGTGCCAGCATCACACTAGCGGGAGTTGGAGATACGCAGTATTTT. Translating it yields CASITLAGVGDTQYF.

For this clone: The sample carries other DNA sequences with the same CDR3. The CDR3 loop reads CASSQEVGTGELFF. The DNA of the CDR3 is TGTGCCAGCAGCCAAGAAGTGGGGACCGGGGAGCTGTTTTTT. This chain uses TRBV4-2 with TRBJ2-2; the D is unclear. V lost 0 bases, J lost 5 bases, and 7 bases lay in between. The CDR3 contains 14 residues. CDR1 LGHNA and CDR2 YNFKEQ come from the germline V gene.

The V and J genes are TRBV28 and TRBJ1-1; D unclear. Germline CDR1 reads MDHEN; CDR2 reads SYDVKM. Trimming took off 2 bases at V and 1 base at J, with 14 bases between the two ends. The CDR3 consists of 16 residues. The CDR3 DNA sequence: TGTGCCAGCAGTTTAAATAGCAAACAAACGAACACTGAAGCTTTCTTT. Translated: CASSLNSKQTNTEAFF. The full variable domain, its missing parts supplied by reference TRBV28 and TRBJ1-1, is DVKVTQSSRYLVKRTGEKVFLECVQDMDHENMFWYRQDPGLGLRLIYFSYDVKMKEKGDIPEGYSVSREKKERFSLILESASTNQTSMYLCASSLNSKQTNTEAFFGQGTRLTVV.